The sequence of this T cell receptor (beta chain) was determined in a study of T cell changes during pregnancy in multiple sclerosis. This clone was counted a single time. The data were produced by immunoSEQ multiplex PCR, yet TCRdb's version contains in-frame clones alone and is incomplete. The sample carries about 130,000 clones, 96% recorded once. V was shortened by 7 bases and J by 5 bases, with 20 bases between the two germline ends. Germline-derived CDR1 and CDR2 are SNHLY and FYNNEI. The CDR3 runs to 16 residues. V and J are TRBV2 and TRBJ2-2; D remains unclear. This sequence originates from a female donor with multiple sclerosis, enrolled in a pregnancy study. The material sequenced was peripheral blood, taken after pregnancy. As DNA, the CDR3 is TGTGCCAGCACCGTGAGCAAGCGCGTAGAAACCGGGGAGCTGTTTTTT. As protein: CASTVSKRVETGELFF.